This TCR beta chain is from a study of T cell responses to AZD1222 COVID-19 vaccine. A single count supports this clone. This table comes from immunoSEQ multiplex PCR, and its TCRdb copy is limited to in-frame clones, with some not included. This table holds more than 100,000 clones, more than 75% found once. The CDR3 spans 14 residues. Trimming left V 3 bases short and J 4 bases short, with 11 bases between. Per germline, CDR1 SNHLY and CDR2 FYNNEI. The genes are TRBV2 and TRBJ2-3, with unresolved D. This receptor was taken from an adult in good health. Here the sequenced sample was peripheral blood, taken on day 0 of AZD1222 vaccination. The CDR3 region has the DNA TGTGCCAGCAGTGATGGCCAAACCCCAGATACGCAGTATTTT. This encodes CASSDGQTPDTQYF.